The rows below give T cell receptor beta chains drawn from one sample of a study of CD8 T cells in ankylosing spondylitis. TCRdb ran MiXCR on the 5' RACE reads and lists one entry per CDR3 protein. Here the sample spans about 130,000 distinct CDR3 sequences, around 7% being singletons. The material sequenced was blood, either unsorted or a sorted T cell fraction (not recorded which). The source of these receptors is a male donor with ankylosing spondylitis or in good health (not recorded which). The CDR3 runs from the conserved cysteine through the conserved F or W. A D gene is named only where the DNA matches it firmly. Clone size appears in some rows only: once, few, many, or a class for an expanded clone.

j_gene,d_gene,len,v_gene,abundance,CDR3nt,CDR3aa
TRBJ2-7,NA,17,TRBV7-2,many,TGTGCCAGCAGCCCGCCGGCCGGGACATATAAATCCTACGAGCAGTACTTC,CASSPPAGTYKSYEQYF
TRBJ1-1,NA,15,TRBV4-1,many,TGCGCCAGCAGCCAAGATCAAGGGTGGGTGCCTGAAGCTTTCTTT,CASSQDQGWVPEAFF
TRBJ2-7,TRBD1,14,TRBV5-5,few,TGTGCCAGCACCAGAATCGGGACAGGGGGAGAGCAGTACTTC,CASTRIGTGGEQYF
TRBJ1-2,NA,11,TRBV29-1,many,TGCAGCGACATAAGGGGTGGCGGCTACACCTTC,CSDIRGGGYTF
TRBJ1-6,NA,13,TRBV7-2,many,TGTGCCAGCAGCCCTACCTCTGAATCACCCCTCCACTTT,CASSPTSESPLHF
TRBJ2-3,NA,13,TRBV7-2,many,TGTGCCAGCGGAGGGCCCAACGGAGATACGCAGTATTTT,CASGGPNGDTQYF
TRBJ2-1,TRBD2,14,TRBV4-1,many,TGCGCCAGCAGCCCGCTAGGCGGGGGGGGTGAGCAGTTCTTC,CASSPLGGGGEQFF
TRBJ2-2,TRBD2,19,TRBV4-3,many,TGCGCCAGCAGCCAAGAAGGAGCGGGAGGCCTCCGAGGAGCCGGGGAGCTGTTTTTT,CASSQEGAGGLRGAGELFF
TRBJ2-2,NA,14,TRBV3-1,many,TGTGCCAGCAGCCTACAGGGTGGCACCGGGGAGCTGTTTTTT,CASSLQGGTGELFF
TRBJ1-1,NA,13,TRBV29-1,many,TGCAGCGTTCTAGGGGGGGAGGACACTGAAGCTTTCTTT,CSVLGGEDTEAFF
TRBJ2-1,TRBD2,17,TRBV10-3,NA,TGTGCCATCAGTGCCGAGACTCGACTAGCGAGTTACAATGAGCAGTTCTTC,CAISAETRLASYNEQFF
TRBJ2-1,TRBD1,16,TRBV10-3,many,TGTGCCATCAGTGACGCCACAGGGGGCAGGACGGGCAAGCAGTTCTTC,CAISDATGGRTGKQFF
TRBJ1-5,NA,14,TRBV19,few,TGTGCCAGTGGGGGCTTGGCGAGCAATCAGCCCCAGCATTTT,CASGGLASNQPQHF
TRBJ2-5,TRBD1,14,TRBV5-1,few,TGCGCCAGCAGCTCGGGACAGGCACAAGAGACCCAGTACTTC,CASSSGQAQETQYF
TRBJ2-3,TRBD2,14,TRBV7-7,many,TGTGCTAGCAGCTTAGCGGGACGCACAGATACGCAGTATTTT,CASSLAGRTDTQYF
TRBJ2-1,NA,14,TRBV5-6,many,TGTGCCAGCAGCACACGCACATGGCGAACCGCGCAGTTCTTC,CASSTRTWRTAQFF
TRBJ2-1,NA,11,TRBV19,NA,TGTGCCAGTAGTATTTTGTATGAGCAGTTCTTC,CASSILYEQFF
TRBJ1-1,NA,14,TRBV10-3,many,TGTGCCATCAGTAGATGGGGGGCGGTGAGGGAAGCTTTCTTT,CAISRWGAVREAFF
TRBJ2-7,NA,13,TRBV30,few,TGTGCCTGGAACGGCGGGGTTGCGAACGAGCAGTACTTC,CAWNGGVANEQYF
TRBJ2-3,TRBD1,16,TRBV3-1,many,TGTGCCAGCAGCCAAGGAGGGGGCCAAAGCACAGATACGCAGTATTTT,CASSQGGGQSTDTQYF
TRBJ2-1,NA,15,TRBV11-3,NA,TGTGCCAGCAGCTTAGGGCCGATAGGGAGCAATGAGCAGTTCTTC,CASSLGPIGSNEQFF
TRBJ2-2,NA,16,TRBV5-5,many,TGTGCCAGCAGCTTGATCGGGGGGCTGGGCACCGGGGAGCTGTTTTTT,CASSLIGGLGTGELFF